These 23 T cell receptor beta chains were all obtained from the same sample, sequenced in a study of blood T cell repertoires in COVID-19. Method: immunoSEQ multiplex PCR; TCRdb's copy keeps in-frame clones and lacks some. The repertoire holds 300,000 to 400,000 clones, with approximately 86% as singletons. The sequenced sample consisted of PBMCs or T cells enriched from blood (not recorded which). These receptors all stem from a woman between 35 and 50 years old with acute COVID-19.

CDR3 DNA sequence: TGTGCCAGCAGCTCGCTCCAGGGGGCTGACTATGGCTACACCTTC. Translation: CASSSLQGADYGYTF. The gene calls are TRBV11-2 and TRBJ1-2; 8 nucleotides match TRBD1. The junction had 7 bases not matched to a gene; V was cut back by 4 bases and J by 3 bases. The CDR3 spans 15 residues. Germline V CDR1 and CDR2: SGHAT, FQNNGV.

The rearrangement uses TRBV7-2 and TRBJ2-1; the D gene is possibly TRBD2 (5 bases). This CDR3 comprises 15 residues. CDR1 SGHTA and CDR2 FQGNSA come from the germline V gene. The V gene lost 2 bases and the J gene lost 6 bases, with 14 bases spanning the gap. The CDR3 loop reads CASSLSPLSGNEQFF. The CDR3 coding sequence is TGTGCCAGCAGCTTATCTCCGTTGAGCGGCAATGAGCAGTTCTTC.

The chain combines TRBV7-3 with TRBJ2-2, with D possibly TRBD1 on 6 matching bases. V was pared by 6 bases and J by 0 bases, with 8 bases between. Germline CDR1 SGHTA, CDR2 FQGTGA. The CDR3 is 14 amino acids. The CDR3 nucleotides read TGTGCCAGCAGGGGGACATCGAACACCGGGGAGCTGTTTTTT. It encodes CASRGTSNTGELFF.

The chain carries TRBV19 and TRBJ2-5; a possible D gene is TRBD2 (6 bases). The CDR3 covers 15 residues. The ends were cut back, 7 bases at V and 5 bases at J, with 20 bases in the middle. CDR1 is LNHDA, CDR2 SQIVND, per germline (reference sequence). CDR3 DNA: TGTGCCAGTACCGACCGGCCCCGGGGGTCGGAGACCCAGTACTTC. It codes for CASTDRPRGSETQYF. The whole variable domain, filled in from reference TRBV19 and TRBJ2-5, reads DGGITQSPKYLFRKEGQNVTLSCEQNLNHDAMYWYRQDPGQGLRLIYYSQIVNDFQKGDIAEGYSVSREKKESFPLTVTSAQKNPTAFYLCASTDRPRGSETQYFGPGTRLLVL.

Only one count was recorded for this clone. The DNA of the CDR3 is TGTGCCAGCAGCTTAGAGGGAGGACCCTTTCAGGTGCAGTATTTT. Its translation: CASSLEGGPFQVQYF. V and J are TRBV7-2 and TRBJ2-3; maybe TRBD2 (6 bases). V dropped 1 base and J dropped 11 bases, with 19 bases sitting between them. Germline lookup yields CDR1 SGHTA and CDR2 FQGNSA. The CDR3 is 15 amino acids.

The rearrangement uses TRBV5-8 and TRBJ2-5; 15 bases are shared with TRBD2. The CDR3 runs to 17 residues. CDR1 and CDR2 from the germline V gene are SGHTS and YDEGEE. J was trimmed by 2 bases and V by 3 bases; bases with no gene match: 5. The CDR3 region is CASSSGTSGRWQETQYF. The CDR3 DNA sequence: TGTGCCAGCAGCTCCGGGACTAGCGGGAGGTGGCAAGAGACCCAGTACTTC.

The CDR3 protein is CASGRWPGNNEQFF. CDR3 bases: TGTGCCAGTGGACGGTGGCCGGGGAACAATGAGCAGTTCTTC. This rearrangement joins TRBV19 to TRBJ2-1; possible D gene TRBD2, 5 bases. CDR1 is LNHDA and CDR2 is SQIVND in the germline V gene (reference sequence). There are 14 residues in the CDR3. Trimming stripped 8 bases from V and 5 bases from J, with 16 bases between.

The chain employs TRBV6-2 or TRBV6-3 and TRBJ1-1, with D perhaps TRBD1 (6 bases). This CDR3 comprises 14 residues. V lost 3 bases, J lost 6 bases, and 14 bases lay in between. Looked up from germline, CDR1 is MNHEY and CDR2 is SVGEGT. The CDR3 spells CASSYGGAGSEAFF. The DNA for the CDR3 is TGTGCCAGCAGTTATGGGGGCGCAGGATCTGAAGCTTTCTTT.

The V gene is TRBV27, the J gene TRBJ1-3, with TRBD1 as a possible D gene (6 bases). Germline CDR1 is MNHEY and CDR2 is SMNVEV (reference sequence). The V gene lost 3 bases and the J gene lost 4 bases, with 10 bases spanning the gap. CDR3 length: 14 residues. This CDR3 reads CASSFGGTGNTIYF. CDR3 bases: TGTGCCAGCAGTTTCGGGGGGACAGGAAACACCATATATTTT.

The chain is built from TRBV6-5 and TRBJ2-7; no definite D call. The CDR3 has 16 residues. CDR1 is MNHEY, CDR2 SVGAGI, per germline. V gave up 2 bases and J gave up 0 bases, with 14 bases separating them. CDR3 nucleotides: TGTGCCAGCAGTTACAACCGAGAGGTTATCTCCTACGAGCAGTACTTC. This sequence encodes CASSYNREVISYEQYF.

This clone showed up just once. V gene TRBV7-9 combines with J gene TRBJ1-5; TRBD1 agrees at 8 bases. Germline V gene data show CDR1 as SEHNR and CDR2 as FQNEAQ (reference sequence). V shed 1 base and J 6 bases; nucleotides not matched to a gene: 2. CDR3 length: 14 amino acids. In DNA form, the CDR3 reads TGTGCCAGCAGCTTAGGGACAGGGAGTCAGCCCCAGCATTTT. Translation: CASSLGTGSQPQHF.

The chain employs TRBV7-9 and TRBJ2-1; 7 nucleotides align to TRBD1. The germline gives CDR1 SEHNR, CDR2 FQNEAQ (reference sequence). After removal of 5 bases from V and 6 bases from J, the junction contained 4 bases not matched to a gene. CDR3 size: 13 residues. CDR3 DNA: TGTGCCAGCAGCCCCAGACAGGGCAATGAGCAGTTCTTC. Its protein is CASSPRQGNEQFF.

J is TRBJ2-3 and V is TRBV2, with 10 bases aligning to TRBD2. V shed 4 bases, J shed 3 bases, and the junction held 1 base outside the gene matches. The CDR3 consists of 14 residues. From germline, CDR1 is SNHLY and CDR2 FYNNEI. The CDR3: CASSASGSTDTQYF. The CDR3 nucleotides are TGTGCCAGCAGTGCTAGCGGGAGTACAGATACGCAGTATTTT. Full variable domain (rest looked up from reference TRBV2 and TRBJ2-3): EPEVTQTPSHQVTQMGQEVILRCVPISNHLYFYWYRQILGQKVEFLVSFYNNEISEKSEIFDDQFSVERPDGSNFTLKIRSTKLEDSAMYFCASSASGSTDTQYFGPGTRLTVL.

The chain recombines TRBV11-2 with TRBJ1-1; D is undetermined. CDR3 length: 14 amino acids. Looked up from germline, CDR1 is SGHAT and CDR2 is FQNNGV. V was pared by 4 bases and J by 7 bases, with 16 bases between. The CDR3 protein is CASSSSWLGLEAFF. Written as DNA, the CDR3 is TGTGCCAGCAGCTCCTCCTGGTTGGGCCTTGAAGCTTTCTTT. Variable domain in full (rest from reference TRBV11-2 and TRBJ1-1): EAGVAQSPRYKIIEKRQSVAFWCNPISGHATLYWYQQILGQGPKLLIQFQNNGVVDDSQLPKDRFSAERLKGVDSTLKIQPAKLEDSAVYLCASSSSWLGLEAFFGQGTRLTVV.

The chain couples TRBV28 to TRBJ1-5; TRBD1 aligns across 10 bases. CDR1 is MDHEN and CDR2 is SYDVKM in the germline V gene. Trimming took 7 bases from V and 5 from J; bases not matched to a gene: 8. The CDR3 is made up of 15 amino acids. The CDR3, as DNA: TGTGCCAGCAAAATCCGGACAGGGGGTTATCAGCCCCAGCATTTT. Protein sequence: CASKIRTGGYQPQHF.

The chain carries TRBV19 and TRBJ2-3; the match to TRBD1 covers 9 bases. CDR3 length: 14 amino acids. Germline V lookup: CDR1 LNHDA, CDR2 SQIVND (reference sequence). The ends lost 3 bases at V and 5 bases at J; junction bases unmatched: 3. This CDR3 reads CASSITGGIDTQYF. DNA for the CDR3: TGTGCCAGTAGTATTACAGGGGGCATAGATACGCAGTATTTT.

V usage is TRBV6-4 and J usage is TRBJ2-2, with 7 bases identical to TRBD2. Trimming at V came to 8 bases and at J to 1 base, leaving 10 bases not matched to a gene. Germline V gene data show CDR1 as MRHNA and CDR2 as SNTAGT. The CDR3 contains 16 residues. CDR3 sequence reads: CASDCRRGGNTGELFF. The DNA of the CDR3 is TGTGCCAGCGACTGCCGCCGCGGGGGGAACACCGGGGAGCTGTTTTTT.

V is TRBV7-6 and J is TRBJ2-1; 10 positions match TRBD1. CDR1 is SGHVS and CDR2 is FNYEAQ in the germline V gene. Trimming cost V 6 bases and J 2 bases; bases outside gene matches: 16. The CDR3 extends over 19 amino acids. Written as DNA, the CDR3 is TGTGCCAGCAGGCCTCCGGGACAGGGGACTTGCGGGACCTACAATGAGCAGTTCTTC. Encoded protein: CASRPPGQGTCGTYNEQFF.

The genes are TRBV12-3 or TRBV12-4 and TRBJ2-1; D is perhaps TRBD2 (6 bases). The CDR3 sequence is 11 residues long. The V gene lost 8 bases and the J gene lost 12 bases, with 14 bases spanning the gap. CDR3 loop: CASGWGGGQFF. The CDR3 region has the DNA TGTGCCAGCGGCTGGGGAGGTGGGCAGTTCTTC.

V usage is TRBV27 and J usage is TRBJ1-6, with unresolved D. The V gene lost 8 bases and the J gene lost 8 bases, with 10 bases spanning the gap. Germline assignment: CDR1 MNHEY and CDR2 SMNVEV (reference sequence). CDR3 length: 12 amino acids. The CDR3 DNA reads as TGTGCCAGCCGCCTCGGGGATTCACCCCTCCACTTT. It translates to CASRLGDSPLHF.

The genes are TRBV27 and TRBJ2-7, with D perhaps TRBD2 (5 bases). CDR1 and CDR2 from the germline V gene are MNHEY and SMNVEV (reference sequence). The V and J ends lost 0 bases and 2 bases respectively, with 8 bases between them. The CDR3 consists of 14 residues. CDR3: CASSLSGLTYEQYF. CDR3 bases: TGTGCCAGCAGTTTATCAGGACTCACCTACGAGCAGTACTTC.

The chain recombines TRBV2 with TRBJ1-1; TRBD1 matches at 8 bases. This CDR3 comprises 14 residues. Germline V gene lookup returns CDR1 SNHLY and CDR2 FYNNEI. V trimming: 3 bases; J trimming: 4 bases; junction bases outside the gene matches: 4. The CDR3 spells CASSDIQGGTEAFF. For the CDR3, the DNA is TGTGCCAGCAGTGATATACAGGGGGGCACTGAAGCTTTCTTT.

V gene TRBV19 combines with J gene TRBJ2-6; D gene unclear. The length of the CDR3 is 15 residues. Trimming cost V 4 bases and J 0 bases, with 7 bases left between them. Germline V lookup: CDR1 LNHDA, CDR2 SQIVND (reference sequence). CDR3 residues: CASSTTDSGANVLTF. Here the CDR3 DNA reads TGTGCCAGTAGTACTACCGACTCTGGGGCCAACGTCCTGACTTTC.